The clone carrying this T cell receptor beta chain has only a few counts. No antigen is known for it. V dropped 6 bases and J dropped 8 bases, with 20 bases sitting between them. The CDR3 is 14 amino acids. Per the germline V gene, CDR1 is SGHRS and CDR2 is YFSETQ. The sample is drawn from a study of T cells in narcolepsy. General study points: Reportedly, autoreactive clonotypes were serially detected in patients' blood but not controls'.

Assay used: immunoSEQ multiplex PCR; TCRdb lists only in-frame clones, some missing. The sample holds about 22,000 clones; over 70% are singletons and the top ten take about 4.4%. The sample consisted of memory (CD45RA-) CD4+ T cells from blood. The chain combines TRBV5-1 with TRBJ1-2; D remains unclear. The origin of this receptor is a human donor in good health. CDR3 in amino acids: CASKSGPGVGGYTF. Written as DNA, the CDR3 is TGCGCCAGCAAAAGTGGGCCGGGCGTCGGGGGCTACACCTTC.